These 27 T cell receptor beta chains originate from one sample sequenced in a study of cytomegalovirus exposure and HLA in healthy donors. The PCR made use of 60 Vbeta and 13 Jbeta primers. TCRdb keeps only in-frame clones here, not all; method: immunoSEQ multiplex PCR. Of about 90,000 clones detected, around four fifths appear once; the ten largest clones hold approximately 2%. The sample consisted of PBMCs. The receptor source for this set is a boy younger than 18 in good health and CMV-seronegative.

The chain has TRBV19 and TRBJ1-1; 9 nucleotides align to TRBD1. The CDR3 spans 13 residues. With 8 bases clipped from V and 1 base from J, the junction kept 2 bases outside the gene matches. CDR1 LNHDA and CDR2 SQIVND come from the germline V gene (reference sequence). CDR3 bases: TGTGCCAGTCGGGACAGGGCGAACACTGAAGCTTTCTTT. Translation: CASRDRANTEAFF.

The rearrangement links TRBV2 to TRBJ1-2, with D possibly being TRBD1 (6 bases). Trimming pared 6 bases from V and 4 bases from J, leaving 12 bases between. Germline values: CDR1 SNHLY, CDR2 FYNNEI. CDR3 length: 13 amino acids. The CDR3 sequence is CASRNRDGYGYTF. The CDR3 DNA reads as TGTGCCAGCAGAAACAGGGATGGCTATGGCTACACCTTC.

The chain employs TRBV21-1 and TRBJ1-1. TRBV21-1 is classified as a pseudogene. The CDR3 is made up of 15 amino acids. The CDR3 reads CASSRRLRRDTEAFF. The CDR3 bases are TGTGCCAGCAGCCGGAGACTCCGAAGAGACACTGAAGCTTTCTTT.

The CDR3 sequence is CASSFTRRGDTQYF. The DNA of the CDR3 is TGTGCCAGCAGTTTCACCCGCCGGGGAGATACGCAGTATTTT. This chain connects TRBV28 to TRBJ2-3; a weak D match, TRBD2 (5 bases). V lost 3 bases to trimming and J lost 5 bases, with 12 bases between them. The CDR3 consists of 14 residues. The germline V gene has CDR1 MDHEN and CDR2 SYDVKM.

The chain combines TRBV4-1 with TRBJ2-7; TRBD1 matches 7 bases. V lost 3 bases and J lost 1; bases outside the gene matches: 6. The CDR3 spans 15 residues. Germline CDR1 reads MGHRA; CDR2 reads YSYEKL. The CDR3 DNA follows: TGCGCCAGCAGCCACGCGGAGACAGGGTCCTACGAGCAGTACTTC. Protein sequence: CASSHAETGSYEQYF.

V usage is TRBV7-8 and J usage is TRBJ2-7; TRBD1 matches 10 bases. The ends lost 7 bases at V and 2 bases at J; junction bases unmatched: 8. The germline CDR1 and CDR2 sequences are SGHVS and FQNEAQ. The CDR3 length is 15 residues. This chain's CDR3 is CASTGGGTGAYEQYF. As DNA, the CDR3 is TGTGCCAGCACCGGAGGGGGGACAGGGGCCTACGAGCAGTACTTC.

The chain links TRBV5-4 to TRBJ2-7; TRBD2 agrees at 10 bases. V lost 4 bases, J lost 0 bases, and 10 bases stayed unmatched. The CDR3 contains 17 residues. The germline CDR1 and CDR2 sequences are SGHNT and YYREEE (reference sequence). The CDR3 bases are TGTGCCAGCAGCAAATCTCTAGCGGGAGTGAGCTCCTACGAGCAGTACTTC. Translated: CASSKSLAGVSSYEQYF.

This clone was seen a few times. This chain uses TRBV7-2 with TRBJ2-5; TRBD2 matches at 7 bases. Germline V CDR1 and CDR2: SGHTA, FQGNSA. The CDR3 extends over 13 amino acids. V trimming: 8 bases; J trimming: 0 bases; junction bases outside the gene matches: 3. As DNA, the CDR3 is TGTGCCAGCTCAAGCGGGAACCAAGAGACCCAGTACTTC. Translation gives CASSSGNQETQYF.

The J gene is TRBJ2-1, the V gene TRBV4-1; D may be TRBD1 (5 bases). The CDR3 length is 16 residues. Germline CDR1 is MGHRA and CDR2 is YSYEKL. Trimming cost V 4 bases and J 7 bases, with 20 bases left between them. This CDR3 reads CASSPLGERPTNEQFF. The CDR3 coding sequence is TGCGCCAGCAGCCCCCTAGGGGAACGCCCTACAAATGAGCAGTTCTTC.

CDR3 loop: CASSARDSYTEAFF. The CDR3 bases are TGTGCCAGCAGCGCCCGGGACAGTTACACTGAAGCTTTCTTT. The chain has TRBV11-2 and TRBJ1-1; TRBD1 matches 7 bases. Germline V CDR1 and CDR2: SGHAT, FQNNGV. CDR3 length: 14 residues. The trim removed 5 bases at V and 3 bases at J, leaving 6 bases unmatched.

Written as DNA, the CDR3 is TGTGCCAGCAGCCCGGGGGAGAACACTGAAGCTTTCTTT. This translates into CASSPGENTEAFF. V gene TRBV28 combines with J gene TRBJ1-1; D might be TRBD1 (5 bases). V shed 6 bases and J shed 1 base, with 9 bases lying between them. Germline lookup yields CDR1 MDHEN and CDR2 SYDVKM. The CDR3 has 13 residues. The full variable domain, with the rest looked up from reference TRBV28 and TRBJ1-1, is DVKVTQSSRYLVKRTGEKVFLECVQDMDHENMFWYRQDPGLGLRLIYFSYDVKMKEKGDIPEGYSVSREKKERFSLILESASTNQTSMYLCASSPGENTEAFFGQGTRLTVV.

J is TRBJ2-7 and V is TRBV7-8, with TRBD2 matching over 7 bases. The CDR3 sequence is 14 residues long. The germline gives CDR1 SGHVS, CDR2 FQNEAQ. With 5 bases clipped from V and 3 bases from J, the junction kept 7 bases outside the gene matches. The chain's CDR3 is CASSRGVGNYEQYF. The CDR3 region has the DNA TGTGCCAGCAGCCGGGGGGTAGGTAACTACGAGCAGTACTTC.

As DNA, the CDR3 is TGTGCTAGTGGTTCGACAGGGGCGAACACCGGGGAGCTGTTTTTT. This gives the protein CASGSTGANTGELFF. This sequence joins TRBV12-5 and TRBJ2-2, with 8 bases that match TRBD1. Germline-derived CDR1 and CDR2 are LGHNT and FRNRAP. The trim removed 4 bases at V and 0 bases at J, leaving 1 base unmatched. This CDR3 has 15 amino acids. The full variable domain, in which reference TRBV12-5 and TRBJ2-2 provide the parts outside the CDR3, is DARVTQTPRHKVTEMGQEVTMRCQPILGHNTVFWYRQTMMQGLELLAYFRNRAPLDDSGMPKDRFSAEMPDATLATLKIQPSEPRDSAVYFCASGSTGANTGELFFGEGSRLTVL.

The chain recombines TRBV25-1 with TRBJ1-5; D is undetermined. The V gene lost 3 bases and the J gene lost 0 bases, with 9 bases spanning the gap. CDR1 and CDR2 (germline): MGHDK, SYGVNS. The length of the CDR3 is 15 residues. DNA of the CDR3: TGTGCCAGCAGTGAGGGAGTCGATAGCAATCAGCCCCAGCATTTT. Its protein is CASSEGVDSNQPQHF.

The CDR3 DNA sequence: TGCGCCAGCAGCTTACTGACAGGGCGGCAGCCTGAAGCTTTCTTT. Residues: CASSLLTGRQPEAFF. The gene calls are TRBV5-1 and TRBJ1-1; 7 nucleotides line up with TRBD1. V gave up 2 bases and J gave up 6 bases; unmatched junction bases: 10. Germline loops: CDR1 SGHRS, CDR2 YFSETQ. The CDR3 length is 15 residues.

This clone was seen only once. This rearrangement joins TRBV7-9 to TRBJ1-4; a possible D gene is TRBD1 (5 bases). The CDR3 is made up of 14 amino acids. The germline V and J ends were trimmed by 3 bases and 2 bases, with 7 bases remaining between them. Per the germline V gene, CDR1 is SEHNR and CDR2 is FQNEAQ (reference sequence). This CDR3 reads CASSLGGTNEKLFF. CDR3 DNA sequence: TGTGCCAGCAGCTTGGGGGGGACTAATGAAAAACTGTTTTTT.

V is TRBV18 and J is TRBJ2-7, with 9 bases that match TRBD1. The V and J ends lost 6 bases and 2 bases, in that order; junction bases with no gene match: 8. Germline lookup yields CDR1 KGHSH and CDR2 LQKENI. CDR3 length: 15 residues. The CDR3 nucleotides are TGTGCCAGCTCCCCAGCCGGGACAGGGACCTACGAGCAGTACTTC. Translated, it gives CASSPAGTGTYEQYF.

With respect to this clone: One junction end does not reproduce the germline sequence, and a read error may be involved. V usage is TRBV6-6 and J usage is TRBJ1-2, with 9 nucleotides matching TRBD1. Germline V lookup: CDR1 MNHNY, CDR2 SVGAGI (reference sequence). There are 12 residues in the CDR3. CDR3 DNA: TGTGCCAGCAGTACTGGACAGGGGATGACTATGTTC. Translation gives CASSTGQGMTMF.

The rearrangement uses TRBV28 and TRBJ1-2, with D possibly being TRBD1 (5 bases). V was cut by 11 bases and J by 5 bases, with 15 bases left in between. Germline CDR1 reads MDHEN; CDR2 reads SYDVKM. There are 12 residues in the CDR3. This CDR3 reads CAGQQRNYGYTF. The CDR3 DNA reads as TGTGCCGGACAACAGAGGAATTATGGCTACACCTTC.

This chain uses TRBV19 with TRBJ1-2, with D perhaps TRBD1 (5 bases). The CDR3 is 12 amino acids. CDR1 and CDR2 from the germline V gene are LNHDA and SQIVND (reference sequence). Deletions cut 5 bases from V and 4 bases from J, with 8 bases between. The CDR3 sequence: CASSGDFYGYTF. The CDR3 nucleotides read TGTGCCAGTAGTGGGGACTTCTATGGCTACACCTTC.

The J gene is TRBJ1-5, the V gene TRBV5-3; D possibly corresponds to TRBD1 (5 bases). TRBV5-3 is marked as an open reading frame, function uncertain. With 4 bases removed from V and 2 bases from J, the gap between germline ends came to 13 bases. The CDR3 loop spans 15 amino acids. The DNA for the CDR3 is TGTGCCAGAAGCACTCAGGGAACGGGCAATCAGCCCCAGCATTTT. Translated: CARSTQGTGNQPQHF.

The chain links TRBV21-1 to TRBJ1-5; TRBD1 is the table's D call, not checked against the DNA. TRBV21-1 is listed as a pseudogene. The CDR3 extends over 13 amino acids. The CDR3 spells CARGSGPGQPQHF. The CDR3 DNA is TGTGCCAGGGGTTCAGGGCCGGGTCAGCCCCAGCATTTT.

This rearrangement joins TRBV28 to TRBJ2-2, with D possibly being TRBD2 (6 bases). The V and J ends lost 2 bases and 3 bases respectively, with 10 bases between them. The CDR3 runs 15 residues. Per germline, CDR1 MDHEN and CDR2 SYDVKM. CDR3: CASSLGGMDTGELFF. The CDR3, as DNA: TGTGCCAGCAGTTTAGGGGGGATGGACACCGGGGAGCTGTTTTTT.

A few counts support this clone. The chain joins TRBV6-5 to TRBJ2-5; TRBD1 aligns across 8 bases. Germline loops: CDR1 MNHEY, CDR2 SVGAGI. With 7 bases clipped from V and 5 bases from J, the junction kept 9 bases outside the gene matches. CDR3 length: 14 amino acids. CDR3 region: CASTDRGAVETQYF. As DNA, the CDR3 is TGTGCCAGCACCGACAGGGGCGCGGTGGAGACCCAGTACTTC.

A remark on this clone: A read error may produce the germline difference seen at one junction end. CDR3 in amino acids: CASILTGTGGNNEQFF. The CDR3 region has the DNA TGTGCCAGCATCTTAACCGGGACAGGGGGTAACAATGAGCAGTTCTTC. The rearrangement uses TRBV7-9 and TRBJ2-1; 11 bases are a match to TRBD1. CDR1 is SEHNR and CDR2 is FQNEAQ in the germline V gene (reference sequence). The CDR3 length is 16 residues. The whole variable domain, filled in from reference TRBV7-9 and TRBJ2-1, reads DTGVSQNPRHKITKRGQNVTFRCDPISEHNRLYWYRQTLGQGPEFLTYFQNEAQLEKSRLLSDRFSAERPKGSFSTLEIQRTEQGDSAMYLCASILTGTGGNNEQFFGPGTRLTVL.

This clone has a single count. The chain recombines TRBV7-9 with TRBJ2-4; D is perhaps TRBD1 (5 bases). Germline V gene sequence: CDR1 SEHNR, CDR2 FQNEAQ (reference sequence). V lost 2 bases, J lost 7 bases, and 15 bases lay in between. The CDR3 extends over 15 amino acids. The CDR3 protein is CASSLSEDNGNIQYF. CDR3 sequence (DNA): TGTGCCAGCAGCTTATCAGAGGACAATGGGAACATTCAGTACTTC.

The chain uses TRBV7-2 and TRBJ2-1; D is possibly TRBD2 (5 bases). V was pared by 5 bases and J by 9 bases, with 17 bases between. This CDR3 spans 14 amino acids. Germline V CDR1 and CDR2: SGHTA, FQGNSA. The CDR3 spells CASSPSDFTGEQFF. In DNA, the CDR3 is TGTGCCAGCAGCCCCTCGGACTTCACGGGTGAGCAGTTCTTC.